This TCR beta chain comes out of a study of blood T cell repertoires in COVID-19. V was pared by 3 bases and J by 11 bases, with 13 bases between. This CDR3 comprises 12 residues. Germline assignment: CDR1 LNHDA and CDR2 SQIVND (reference sequence). The data were produced by immunoSEQ multiplex PCR, yet TCRdb's version contains in-frame clones alone and is incomplete. The sample holds 300,000 to 400,000 clones, more than 75% seen once. What was sequenced was PBMCs or T cells enriched from blood (not recorded which). This clonotype originated in a young woman with acute COVID-19. The gene calls are TRBV19 and TRBJ1-2; D is undetermined. CDR3 protein: CASSIGRERYTF. The DNA of the CDR3 is TGTGCCAGTAGTATCGGGAGGGAGAGGTACACCTTC.